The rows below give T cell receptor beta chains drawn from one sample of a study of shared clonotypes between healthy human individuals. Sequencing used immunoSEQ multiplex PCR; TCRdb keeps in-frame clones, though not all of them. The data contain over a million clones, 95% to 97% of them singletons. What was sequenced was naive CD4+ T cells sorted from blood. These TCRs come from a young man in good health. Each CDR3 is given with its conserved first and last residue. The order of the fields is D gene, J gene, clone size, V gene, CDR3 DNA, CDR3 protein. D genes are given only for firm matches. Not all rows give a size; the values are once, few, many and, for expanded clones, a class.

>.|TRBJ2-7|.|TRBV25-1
TGTGCCAGCAGTGAATCCCCCCCTGGCGAGCAGTACTTC
CASSESPPGEQYF
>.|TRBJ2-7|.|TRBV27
TGTGCCAGCAGTCGCTGGGCGGATGCTAAACACGAGCAGTACTTC
CASSRWADAKHEQYF
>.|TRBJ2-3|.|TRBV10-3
TGTGCCATCAGTGAGCCCTCCAACACAGATACGCAGTATTTT
CAISEPSNTDTQYF
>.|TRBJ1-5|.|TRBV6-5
TGTGCCAGCAGTTATGAGAGCAATCAGCCCCAGCATTTT
CASSYESNQPQHF
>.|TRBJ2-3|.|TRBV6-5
TGTGCCAGCAGTTACTCCCATGTGGGACTAGATACGCAGTATTTT
CASSYSHVGLDTQYF
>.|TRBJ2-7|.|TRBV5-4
TGTGCCAGCAGCTTCTATCGGGGTAGACCCGAGCAGTACTTC
CASSFYRGRPEQYF
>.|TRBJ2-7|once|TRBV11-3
TGTGCCAGCAGCGTTGGGCCAGACTACGAGCAGTACTTC
CASSVGPDYEQYF
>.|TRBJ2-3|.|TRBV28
TGTGCCAGCAGTTTAGGGAGGGGGGGGACACTTACGCAGTATTTT
CASSLGRGGTLTQYF
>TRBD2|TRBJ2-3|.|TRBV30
TGTGCCTGGAGTGTCAAGACTAGCGGCACAGATACGCAGTATTTT
CAWSVKTSGTDTQYF
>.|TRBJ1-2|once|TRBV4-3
TGCGCCAGCAGCCAAGATCTATTAGAGGGGAACTATGGCTACACCTTC
CASSQDLLEGNYGYTF
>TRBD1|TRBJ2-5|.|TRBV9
TGTGCCAGCAGCCCCCGGACAGGGACTGAGACCCAGTACTTC
CASSPRTGTETQYF
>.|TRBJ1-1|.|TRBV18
TGTGCCAGCTCACCACCTGCAGGGTTCGCTGAAGCTTTCTTT
CASSPPAGFAEAFF
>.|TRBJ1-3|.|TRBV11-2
TGTGCCAGCAGAACTAACCGGGTCCTCTCTGGAAACACCATATATTTT
CASRTNRVLSGNTIYF
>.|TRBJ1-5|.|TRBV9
TGTGCCAGCAGCCCATGGGCCTACAATCAGCCCCAGCATTTT
CASSPWAYNQPQHF
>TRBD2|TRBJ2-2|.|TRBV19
TGTGCCAGTAGTATTGTTGGCGGGAGCCAGCCCGGGGAGCTGTTTTTT
CASSIVGGSQPGELFF
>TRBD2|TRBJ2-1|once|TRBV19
TGTGCCAGTAGTATTAGAGTTGGGGTAGCGGGACGAGACAATGAGCAGTTCTTC
CASSIRVGVAGRDNEQFF
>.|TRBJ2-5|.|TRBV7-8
TGTGCCAGCAGCTTTAACCAAGAGACCCAGTACTTC
CASSFNQETQYF
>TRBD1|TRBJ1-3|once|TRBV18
TGTGCCAGCTCACCCTTTCCGGGACAGGGGACCGGAAACACCATATATTTT
CASSPFPGQGTGNTIYF
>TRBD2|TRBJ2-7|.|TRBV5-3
TGTGCCAGAAGCAGCGGGACTAGCGGGAGGCTGAGCTCCTACGAGCAGTACTTC
CARSSGTSGRLSSYEQYF
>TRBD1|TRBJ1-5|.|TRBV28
TGTGCCAGCAGTGCCCACCTTGGGGCAGGGGGGGAACAGCCCCAGCATTTT
CASSAHLGAGGEQPQHF
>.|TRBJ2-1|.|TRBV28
TGTGCCAGCAGAAGCCGGGACACATTCTCCTACAATGAGCAGTTCTTC
CASRSRDTFSYNEQFF
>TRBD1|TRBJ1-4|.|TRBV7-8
TGTGCCAGCGGCCCCAGGACAGGCTTTAATGAAAAACTGTTTTTT
CASGPRTGFNEKLFF
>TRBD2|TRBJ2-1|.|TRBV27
TGTGCCAGCGGGGGACTAGCGGGAGGAGCTGGCAATGAGCAGTTCTTC
CASGGLAGGAGNEQFF
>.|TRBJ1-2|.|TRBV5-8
TGTGCCAGCAGCTCCGAATTTCTGGGGAACTATGGCTACACCTTC
CASSSEFLGNYGYTF
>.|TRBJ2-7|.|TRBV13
TGTGCCAGCAGCTTAGGTCGGTCCGGCGAGCAGTACTTC
CASSLGRSGEQYF
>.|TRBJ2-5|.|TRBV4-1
TGCGCCAGCAGCCAAGTTTTCACAGGCGGGTACCAAGAGACCCAGTACTTC
CASSQVFTGGYQETQYF